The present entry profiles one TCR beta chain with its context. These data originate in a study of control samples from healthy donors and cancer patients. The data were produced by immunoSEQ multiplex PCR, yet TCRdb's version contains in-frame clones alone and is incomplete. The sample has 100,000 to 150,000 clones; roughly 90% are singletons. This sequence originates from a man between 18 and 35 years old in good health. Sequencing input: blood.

CDR3: CATSGAQGFTGELFF. DNA for the CDR3: TGTGCCACCAGTGGGGCACAGGGATTCACCGGGGAGCTGTTTTTT. The rearrangement joins TRBV24-1 to TRBJ2-2; tentatively, D is TRBD1 (6 bases). The CDR3 runs 15 residues. V lost 5 bases, J lost 4 bases, and 13 bases lay in between. CDR1 and CDR2 (germline): KGHDR, SFDVKD.